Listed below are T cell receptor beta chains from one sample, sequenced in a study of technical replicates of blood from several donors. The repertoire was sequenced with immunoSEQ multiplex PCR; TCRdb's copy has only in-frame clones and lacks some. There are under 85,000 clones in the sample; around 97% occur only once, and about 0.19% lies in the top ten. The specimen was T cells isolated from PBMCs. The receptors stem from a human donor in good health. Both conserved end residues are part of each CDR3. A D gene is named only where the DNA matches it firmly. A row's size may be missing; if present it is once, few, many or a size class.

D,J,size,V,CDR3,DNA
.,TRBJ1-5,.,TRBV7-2,CASSPSYSNQPQHF,TGTGCCAGCAGCCCCAGTTATAGCAATCAGCCCCAGCATTTT
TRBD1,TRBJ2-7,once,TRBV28,CASRLGARGLGEQYF,TGTGCCAGCAGGTTAGGGGCCAGGGGGCTGGGGGAGCAGTACTTC
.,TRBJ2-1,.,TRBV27,CASSLRGSYNEQFF,TGTGCCAGCAGTTTGCGAGGATCCTACAATGAGCAGTTCTTC
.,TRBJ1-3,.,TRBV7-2,CASSLGQATIGNTIYF,TGTGCCAGCAGCTTAGGACAGGCAACAATCGGAAACACCATATATTTT
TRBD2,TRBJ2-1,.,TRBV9,CASSLSGSSYNEQFF,TGTGCCAGCAGCCTAAGCGGGAGCTCCTACAATGAGCAGTTCTTC
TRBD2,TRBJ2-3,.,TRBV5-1,CASRTSGVDTQYF,TGCGCCAGCAGGACTAGCGGGGTAGATACGCAGTATTTT
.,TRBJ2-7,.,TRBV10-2,CATTEGGSNEQYF,TGCGCCACTACGGAGGGGGGGTCCAACGAGCAGTACTTC
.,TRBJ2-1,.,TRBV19,CASSFSREFSYNEQFF,TGTGCCAGTAGTTTCTCCCGGGAGTTTTCCTACAATGAGCAGTTCTTC
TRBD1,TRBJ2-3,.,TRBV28,CASRLTGRDTQYF,TGTGCCAGCAGATTGACAGGGCGGGATACGCAGTATTTT
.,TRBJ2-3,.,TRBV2,CASTQGHFTDTQYF,TGTGCCAGCACCCAGGGCCATTTTACGGATACGCAGTATTTT
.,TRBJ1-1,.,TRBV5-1,CASSLRGKEAFF,TGCGCCAGCAGCTTGAGAGGGAAAGAAGCTTTCTTT
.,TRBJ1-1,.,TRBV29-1,CSANRGNTEAFF,TGCAGCGCAAACCGCGGGAACACTGAAGCTTTCTTT
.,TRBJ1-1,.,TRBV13,CASSLGPEGAEAFF,TGTGCCAGCAGCTTGGGACCCGAGGGGGCTGAAGCTTTCTTT
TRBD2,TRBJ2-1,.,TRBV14,CASSPLAASYNEQFF,TGTGCCAGCAGCCCTCTAGCGGCCTCCTACAATGAGCAGTTCTTC
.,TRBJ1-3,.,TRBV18,CASSPDEGSGNTIYF,TGTGCCAGCTCACCAGACGAGGGATCTGGAAACACCATATATTTT
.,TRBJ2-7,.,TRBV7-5,CVRSWRAGAPYEQYF,TGTGTCAGAAGCTGGCGAGCGGGAGCTCCCTACGAGCAGTACTTC
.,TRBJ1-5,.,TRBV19,CASQRYRDQPQHF,TGTGCCAGTCAACGTTACAGGGACCAGCCCCAGCATTTT
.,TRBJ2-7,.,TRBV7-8,CASSLAPRVPYEQYF,TGTGCCAGCAGCTTAGCTCCGCGGGTCCCCTACGAGCAGTACTTC
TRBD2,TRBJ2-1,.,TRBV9,CASSVGASGSYNEQFF,TGTGCCAGCAGCGTAGGGGCTAGCGGGTCCTACAATGAGCAGTTCTTC
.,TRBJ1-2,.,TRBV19,CASSIIRGMDGYTF,TGTGCCAGTAGTATAATCCGGGGAATGGATGGCTACACCTTC
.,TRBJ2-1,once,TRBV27,CASSPNRNEQFF,TGTGCCAGCAGTCCTAATCGTAATGAGCAGTTCTTC
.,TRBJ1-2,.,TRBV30,CACTDPYGYTF,TGTGCCTGCACAGACCCCTATGGCTACACCTTC
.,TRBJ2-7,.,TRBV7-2,CASSLRGTYEQYF,TGTGCCAGCAGCTTACGGGGAACCTACGAGCAGTACTTC
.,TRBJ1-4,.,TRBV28,CASSLLRATNEKLFF,TGTGCCAGCAGTTTATTGAGGGCAACTAATGAAAAACTGTTTTTT
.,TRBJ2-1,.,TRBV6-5,CASRTGMSSYNEQFF,TGTGCCAGCCGCACGGGAATGAGCTCCTACAATGAGCAGTTCTTC
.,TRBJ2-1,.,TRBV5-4,CASSSLEGPEFF,TGTGCCAGCAGCTCTCTGGAGGGACCCGAGTTCTTC
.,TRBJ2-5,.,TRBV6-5,CASSYSTRMETQYF,TGTGCCAGCAGTTACTCGACCAGGATGGAGACCCAGTACTTC
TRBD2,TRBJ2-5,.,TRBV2,CASSVSRTGGQETQYF,TGTGCCAGCAGTGTTAGTAGGACGGGGGGCCAAGAGACCCAGTACTTC
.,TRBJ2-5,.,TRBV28,CASSLFYREQETQYF,TGTGCCAGCAGTTTATTTTACAGGGAGCAAGAGACCCAGTACTTC
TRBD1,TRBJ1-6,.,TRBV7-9,CASVGDSGSSYNSPLHF,TGTGCCAGCGTGGGGGACAGCGGTAGCTCCTATAATTCACCCCTCCACTTT
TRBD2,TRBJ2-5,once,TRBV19,CASSSGLAGGRLQETQYF,TGTGCCAGTAGTTCGGGACTAGCGGGGGGGCGGCTCCAAGAGACCCAGTACTTC
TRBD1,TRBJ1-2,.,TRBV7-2,CASSLTGDYGYTF,TGTGCCAGCAGCTTGACAGGGGACTATGGCTACACCTTC
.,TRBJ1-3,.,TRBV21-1,CASSNPNGGSGNTIYF,TGTGCCAGCAGCAACCCTAACGGGGGCTCTGGAAACACCATATATTTT
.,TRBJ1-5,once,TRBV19,CASGTPWAGDPNQPQHF,TGTGCCAGTGGGACCCCTTGGGCAGGGGATCCCAATCAGCCCCAGCATTTT
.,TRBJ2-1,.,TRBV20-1,CSARRDNEQFF,TGCAGTGCCAGGCGGGACAATGAGCAGTTCTTC
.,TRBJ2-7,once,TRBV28,CASSLLPVREQYF,TGTGCCAGCAGTTTATTACCAGTTCGCGAGCAGTACTTC
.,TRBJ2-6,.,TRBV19,CASSITGSGANVLTF,TGTGCCAGTAGTATCACTGGCTCTGGGGCCAACGTCCTGACTTTC
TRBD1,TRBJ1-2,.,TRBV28,CASSLGDRVNYGYTF,TGTGCCAGCAGTTTAGGGGACAGGGTGAACTATGGCTACACCTTC
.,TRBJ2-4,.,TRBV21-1,CASSKVPGSRRQYF,TGTGCCAGCAGCAAAGTTCCTGGGAGCAGACGGCAGTACTTC
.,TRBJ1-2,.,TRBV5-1,CASSLGGNGYTF,TGCGCCAGCAGCTTGGGCGGGAATGGCTACACCTTC
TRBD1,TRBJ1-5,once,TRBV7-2,CASSLDDRVYQPQHF,TGTGCCAGCAGCTTAGACGACAGGGTTTATCAGCCCCAGCATTTT
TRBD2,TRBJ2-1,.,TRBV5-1,CASSPSILAGNNEQFF,TGCGCCAGCAGTCCGTCGATACTAGCGGGGAACAATGAGCAGTTCTTC
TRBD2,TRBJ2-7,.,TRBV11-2,CASSLGSGRGYEQYF,TGTGCCAGCAGCTTAGGGAGCGGGAGAGGCTACGAGCAGTACTTC
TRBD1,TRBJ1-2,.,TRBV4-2,CASSQGIQGISNYGYTF,TGTGCCAGCAGCCAAGGAATACAGGGGATTTCTAACTATGGCTACACCTTC
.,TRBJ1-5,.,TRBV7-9,CASSFRADQPQHF,TGTGCCAGCAGCTTCAGGGCGGATCAGCCCCAGCATTTT
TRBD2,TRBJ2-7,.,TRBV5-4,CASSIGGGRMTSEQYF,TGTGCCAGCAGCATTGGCGGGGGTAGGATGACATCCGAGCAGTACTTC
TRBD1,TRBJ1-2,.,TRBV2,CASREFSGEGAADYGYTF,TGTGCCAGCAGGGAGTTTTCAGGCGAGGGGGCAGCTGACTATGGCTACACCTTC
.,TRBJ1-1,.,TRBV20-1,CSAGETEAFF,TGCAGTGCTGGTGAGACTGAAGCTTTCTTT
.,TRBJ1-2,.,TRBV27,CASSSPGGQSLSF,TGTGCCAGCAGTTCCCCGGGGGGGCAAAGCCTCTCCTTC
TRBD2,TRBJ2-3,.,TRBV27,CASSSTTSGRADTQYF,TGTGCCAGCAGCTCCACGACTAGCGGGAGGGCAGATACGCAGTATTTT
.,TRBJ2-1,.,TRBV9,CASSTFWADTYNEQFF,TGTGCCAGCAGCACTTTTTGGGCGGACACCTACAATGAGCAGTTCTTC
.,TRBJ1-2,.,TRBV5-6,CASSPGGSFYGYTF,TGTGCCAGCAGCCCCGGAGGCAGTTTCTATGGCTACACCTTC
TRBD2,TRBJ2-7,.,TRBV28,CASRPAGSGIFHEQYF,TGTGCCAGCAGGCCTGCGGGTAGCGGGATATTCCACGAGCAGTACTTC
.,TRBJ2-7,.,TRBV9,CASSAGNLYEQYF,TGTGCCAGCAGCGCGGGGAATCTCTACGAGCAGTACTTC
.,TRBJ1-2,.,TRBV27,CASSLSGGHGYTF,TGTGCCAGCAGTTTATCTGGAGGGCATGGCTACACCTTC
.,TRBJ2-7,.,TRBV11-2,CASSPRERGEQYF,TGTGCCAGCAGCCCCCGGGAGAGGGGCGAGCAGTACTTC
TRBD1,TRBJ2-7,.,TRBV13,CASSVNRGYNEQYF,TGTGCCAGCAGCGTTAACAGGGGATATAACGAGCAGTACTTC
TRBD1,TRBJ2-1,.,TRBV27,CASRATGHEQFF,TGTGCCAGCAGGGCGACAGGGCATGAGCAGTTCTTC
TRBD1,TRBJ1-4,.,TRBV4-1,CASSPWTGHPTTNEKLFF,TGCGCCAGCAGCCCCTGGACAGGTCACCCCACAACTAATGAAAAACTGTTTTTT